This entry lists 27 T cell receptor beta chains sequenced from one sample in a study of yellow fever vaccine responses in identical twins. In TCRdb, the RT-PCR reads were re-called with MiXCR into one record per CDR3 protein. This sample has 3,600 or so distinct CDR3 sequences, with approximately 87% found just once. Specimen: T cells from blood (PBMCs), unsorted or a sorted subset (not recorded which), collected before or after yellow fever vaccination (not recorded which). These receptor sequences come from a woman under 30 who received the yellow fever vaccine.

This chain connects TRBV12-3 or TRBV12-4 to TRBJ2-1, with TRBD1 as a possible D gene (5 bases). The CDR3 consists of 11 residues. Trimming shortened V by 6 bases and J by 9 bases, and 9 bases separated the two germline ends. CDR3 bases: TGTGCCAGCAGACTCAGGGTTGAGCAGTTCTTC. Amino acids: CASRLRVEQFF.

This clonotype was recorded once. This rearrangement joins TRBV29-1 to TRBJ2-3; D perhaps matches TRBD1 (5 bases). Deletions cut 4 bases from V and 1 base from J, with 6 bases between. This CDR3 comprises 12 residues. Germline V CDR1 and CDR2: SQVTM, ANQGSEA. The CDR3 protein is CSVARGTDTQYF. The CDR3 DNA follows: TGCAGCGTTGCCAGGGGCACAGATACGCAGTATTTT.

This clonotype was seen only once. This rearrangement joins TRBV11-3 to TRBJ2-3; TRBD2 matches 15 bases. Germline V gene data show CDR1 as SGHNT and CDR2 as YENEEA. Unmatched junction bases numbered 4, after V lost 3 bases and J lost 3 bases. The CDR3 loop spans 17 amino acids. CDR3 coding DNA: TGTGCCAGCAGCTTGTGGACTAGCGGGAGGGGTACAGATACGCAGTATTTT. Translation gives CASSLWTSGRGTDTQYF.

The gene calls are TRBV11-2 and TRBJ2-5, with D possibly TRBD2 on 5 matching bases. V gave up 2 bases and J gave up 4 bases, with 14 bases separating them. Germline loops: CDR1 SGHAT, CDR2 FQNNGV. The CDR3 sequence is 15 residues long. This CDR3 reads CASSLSQLVGETQYF. The CDR3, as DNA: TGTGCCAGCAGCTTATCCCAACTAGTCGGAGAGACCCAGTACTTC.

V gene TRBV13 combines with J gene TRBJ1-2; no clear D. CDR1 is PRHDT, CDR2 FYEKMQ, per germline (reference sequence). V lost 5 bases and J 4 bases, leaving 5 bases between the germline ends. This CDR3 spans 11 amino acids. CDR3 region: CASSLSYGYTF. As DNA, the CDR3 is TGTGCCAGCAGCCTGAGCTATGGCTACACCTTC.

This chain joins TRBV2 and TRBJ2-3; TRBD2 matches 8 bases. Trimming cost V 6 bases and J 1 base; bases outside gene matches: 6. CDR3 length: 15 amino acids. The germline V gene encodes CDR1 SNHLY and CDR2 FYNNEI. The CDR3 sequence: CASSLGAGGTDTQYF. CDR3 nucleotide sequence: TGTGCCAGCAGCCTTGGAGCGGGGGGCACAGATACGCAGTATTTT.

This chain uses TRBV18 with TRBJ2-5; D is possibly TRBD1 (5 bases). The CDR3 totals 14 residues. The ends were cut back, 1 base at V and 2 bases at J, with 8 bases in the middle. Germline V lookup: CDR1 KGHSH, CDR2 LQKENI. CDR3 DNA sequence: TGTGCCAGCTCACCACAGGGGATACAAGAGACCCAGTACTTC. This encodes CASSPQGIQETQYF.

The rearrangement uses TRBV2 and TRBJ1-5; D gene ambiguous. The CDR3 is made up of 15 amino acids. CDR1 and CDR2 from the germline V gene are SNHLY and FYNNEI. V was shortened by 2 bases and J by 15 bases, with 23 bases between the two germline ends. The CDR3 loop reads CASSENKNSNQHRHF. The CDR3 DNA follows: TGTGCCAGCAGTGAAAATAAGAACAGCAATCAGCACCGGCATTTT.

The rearrangement links TRBV29-1 to TRBJ2-1; D is unresolved. The V gene lost 4 bases and the J gene lost 5 bases, with 9 bases spanning the gap. Germline CDR1 reads SQVTM; CDR2 reads ANQGSEA. The CDR3 runs to 12 residues. Here the CDR3 DNA reads TGCAGCGTTGCGTCTTCCCACAATGAGCAGTTCTTC. It codes for CSVASSHNEQFF.

The sample holds a few counts of this clonotype. The CDR3 coding sequence is TGCGCCAGCAGTCAATCGGGGACAGGACAAAGCACTAATGAAAAACTGTTTTTT. Protein: CASSQSGTGQSTNEKLFF. V is TRBV23-1 and J is TRBJ1-4, with 8 positions matching TRBD1. TRBV23-1 is an open reading frame whose function is uncertain. This CDR3 comprises 18 residues. V lost 0 bases, J lost 2 bases, and 8 bases stayed unmatched.

The chain links TRBV12-3 or TRBV12-4 to TRBJ2-1; 10 nucleotides agree with TRBD2. Trimming removed 3 bases from V and 4 bases from J; junction bases left unmatched: 3. There are 15 residues in the CDR3. CDR3 coding DNA: TGTGCCAGCAGTTTTGATAGCGGGAGGTACAATGAGCAGTTCTTC. It encodes CASSFDSGRYNEQFF.

This CDR3 is CASSYQLTGDGYEQYF. In DNA form, the CDR3 reads TGTGCCAGCAGCTACCAATTGACAGGGGATGGCTACGAGCAGTACTTC. The chain links TRBV11-1 to TRBJ2-7, with TRBD1 matching 8 bases. This CDR3 has 16 residues. Germline V lookup: CDR1 SGHAT, CDR2 FQDESV (reference sequence). V gave up 4 bases and J gave up 3 bases; unmatched junction bases: 11.

V is TRBV12-3 or TRBV12-4 and J is TRBJ2-7, with 8 bases fitting TRBD1. The CDR3 sequence is 13 residues long. J lost 0 bases, V lost 9 bases, and 4 bases had no gene match. CDR3 region: CARQGQVSYEQYF. The CDR3 DNA reads TGTGCCAGACAGGGACAGGTCTCCTACGAGCAGTACTTC.

V and J are TRBV11-1 and TRBJ2-7; 8 bases align to TRBD2. J gave up 4 bases and V 3 bases, and 5 bases lay outside the gene matches. CDR1 and CDR2 (germline): SGHAT, FQDESV (reference sequence). This CDR3 comprises 14 residues. The CDR3 DNA reads as TGTGCCAGCAGCTTGGGACTAGGAGGGTACGAGCAGTACTTC. Translated: CASSLGLGGYEQYF.

The chain recombines TRBV29-1 with TRBJ2-3; maybe TRBD1 (6 bases). Per germline, CDR1 SQVTM and CDR2 ANQGSEA. The CDR3 runs to 14 residues. Trimming removed 5 bases at V and 1 base at J, with 13 bases between. The CDR3 bases are TGCAGCGTTCGTGACAGACAGGGCACAGATACGCAGTATTTT. As protein: CSVRDRQGTDTQYF.

This rearrangement joins TRBV29-1 to TRBJ2-7; TRBD1 matches at 7 bases. The CDR3 sequence is 13 residues long. CDR1 and CDR2 from the germline V gene are SQVTM and ANQGSEA. V trimming: 3 bases; J trimming: 2 bases; junction bases outside the gene matches: 4. The CDR3 region has the DNA TGCAGCGTTGACGGACAGGACGCCTACGAGCAGTACTTC. Amino acids: CSVDGQDAYEQYF.

This sequence joins TRBV20-1 and TRBJ2-7, with 8 bases matching TRBD1. Losses at the gene ends were 3 bases for V and 3 bases for J; bases not matched to a gene: 4. CDR3 length equals 13 residues. CDR1 DFQATT and CDR2 SNEGSKA come from the germline V gene (reference sequence). CDR3 sequence (DNA): TGCAGTGCTAGTTCCGGACAGGGCTACGAGCAGTACTTC. Protein sequence: CSASSGQGYEQYF.

The chain links TRBV29-1 to TRBJ2-5; 7 bases align to TRBD1. The CDR3 covers 12 residues. Per germline, CDR1 SQVTM and CDR2 ANQGSEA. Trimming at V came to 6 bases and at J to 3 bases, leaving 4 bases not matched to a gene. CDR3 in DNA: TGCAGCGTCGTTACAGGGGAAGAGACCCAGTACTTC. It yields the protein CSVVTGEETQYF.

J is TRBJ1-5 and V is TRBV11-3; D not resolved. Per germline, CDR1 SGHNT and CDR2 YENEEA. This CDR3 region has 15 residues. Deletions cut 3 bases from V and 2 bases from J, with 11 bases between. The CDR3 coding sequence is TGTGCCAGCAGCTTGGGAACCTGGGGCAATCAGCCCCAGCATTTT. This gives the protein CASSLGTWGNQPQHF.

The rearrangement links TRBV18 to TRBJ2-7; perhaps TRBD1 as D (5 bases). This CDR3 region has 16 residues. V lost 5 bases and J 1 base, leaving 18 bases between the germline ends. The germline gives CDR1 KGHSH, CDR2 LQKENI. DNA for the CDR3: TGTGCCAGCTCAGAAAGTCGACAGAAGGCTTCCTACGAGCAGTACTTC. Protein sequence: CASSESRQKASYEQYF. Complete variable domain (other parts from reference TRBV18 and TRBJ2-7): NAGVMQNPRHLVRRRGQEARLRCSPMKGHSHVYWYRQLPEEGLKFMVYLQKENIIDESGMPKERFSAEFPKEGPSILRIQQVVRGDSAAYFCASSESRQKASYEQYFGPGTRLTVT.

The V call is TRBV18, the J call TRBJ2-2; no clear D gene. The V gene's germline CDR1 is KGHSH and CDR2 LQKENI. This CDR3 region has 15 residues. Trimming took 6 bases from V and 11 from J, leaving 22 bases between them. The CDR3, as DNA: TGTGCCAGCTCCACCGACATCGAAGGAAAGGCTGAGCTGTTTTTT. This codes for CASSTDIEGKAELFF. Using reference TRBV18 and TRBJ2-2 for the parts outside the CDR3, the full variable domain is NAGVMQNPRHLVRRRGQEARLRCSPMKGHSHVYWYRQLPEEGLKFMVYLQKENIIDESGMPKERFSAEFPKEGPSILRIQQVVRGDSAAYFCASSTDIEGKAELFFGEGSRLTVL.

The chain employs TRBV3-1 and TRBJ2-1, with 8 positions matching TRBD2. The CDR3 covers 16 residues. Germline V CDR1 and CDR2: LGHDT, YNNKEL (reference sequence). J was trimmed by 5 bases and V by 4 bases; bases with no gene match: 10. This chain's CDR3 is CASSRTPGLVDNEQFF. For the CDR3, the DNA is TGTGCCAGCAGCCGCACACCGGGACTAGTGGACAATGAGCAGTTCTTC.

The chain employs TRBV11-2 and TRBJ2-7; D is unclear. Germline V CDR1 and CDR2: SGHAT, FQNNGV. Trimming cost V 3 bases and J 5 bases, with 14 bases left between them. The CDR3 consists of 14 residues. The CDR3 region is CASSLSRSRDEQYF. The CDR3 nucleotides read TGTGCCAGCAGCTTGTCCAGGAGCCGCGACGAGCAGTACTTC.

The chain links TRBV19 to TRBJ2-3; the match to TRBD2 covers 10 bases. V gave up 3 bases and J gave up 5 bases; unmatched junction bases: 8. The CDR3 runs 16 residues. In germline, CDR1 is LNHDA, CDR2 SQIVND (reference sequence). CDR3 region: CASSMTGTSALDTQYF. The CDR3, as DNA: TGTGCCAGTAGTATGACCGGGACTAGCGCTTTAGATACGCAGTATTTT.

J is TRBJ2-1 and V is TRBV20-1, with 11 bases matching TRBD2. Germline V gives CDR1 DFQATT, CDR2 SNEGSKA (reference sequence). The CDR3 runs 12 residues. The CDR3: CRLAGEFNEQFF. DNA for the CDR3: TGCAGACTAGCGGGGGAGTTCAATGAGCAGTTCTTC.

The chain is built from TRBV20-1 and TRBJ2-3; D gene uncertain. This CDR3 has 11 residues. Trimming shortened V by 8 bases and J by 3 bases, and 9 bases separated the two germline ends. Germline V gene lookup returns CDR1 DFQATT and CDR2 SNEGSKA (reference sequence). The CDR3 DNA reads as TGCAGTCTGATGGGGACAGATACGCAGTATTTT. Translating it yields CSLMGTDTQYF.

The J gene is TRBJ2-2, the V gene TRBV29-1; D not resolved. Trimming took 7 bases from V and 1 from J, leaving 10 bases between them. The CDR3 consists of 13 residues. Per germline, CDR1 SQVTM and CDR2 ANQGSEA. The CDR3 is CSAAVGNTGELFF. The CDR3 region has the DNA TGCAGCGCCGCGGTCGGGAACACCGGGGAGCTGTTTTTT.